The 15 T cell receptor beta chains below come from one sample, sequenced in a study of cytomegalovirus exposure and HLA in healthy donors (dated by TCRdb to between 2016 and 2019). To prepare the library, the immunoSEQ multiplex PCR assay was applied. A mixture of 60 forward primers for TCR Vbeta segments and 13 reverse primers for TCR Jbeta segments was used in the multiplex PCR. In TCRdb, the immuneACCESS table is reduced to in-frame sequences with V and J assigned. These tables do not hold every clone; where another copy was compared, an unresolved V gene accounts for under half, and the others remain unexplained. Per the sample table, the count is around 210,000 clones. 0.9% to 1.4% of the sample is in the top ten clones. The sequenced material came from PBMCs. These receptors were collected from a girl between 2 and 10 years old in good health and CMV-seropositive.

This rearrangement joins TRBV6-1 to TRBJ2-3; 14 bases align to TRBD2. Trimming at V came to 3 bases and at J to 1 base, leaving 0 bases not matched to a gene. This CDR3 region has 16 residues. Germline V gene data show CDR1 as MNHNS and CDR2 as SASEGT. DNA for the CDR3: TGTGCCAGCAGTGAGGGACTAGCGGGAGGCACAGATACGCAGTATTTT. Its protein is CASSEGLAGGTDTQYF.

CDR3 region: CASSLVVGGVTGELFF. The CDR3 DNA is TGTGCCAGCAGCTTAGTAGTGGGAGGGGTAACCGGGGAGCTGTTTTTT. The genes are TRBV11-2 and TRBJ2-2, with 7 positions matching TRBD2. Trimming cost V 1 base and J 5 bases; bases outside gene matches: 7. The CDR3 sequence is 16 residues long. Germline CDR1 reads SGHAT; CDR2 reads FQNNGV.

CDR3 sequence: CASSPYSGQGDEKLFF. CDR3 nucleotide sequence: TGTGCCAGCAGCCCTTACAGCGGACAGGGAGATGAAAAACTGTTTTTT. This chain joins TRBV7-9 and TRBJ1-4; the match to TRBD1 covers 8 bases. Germline CDR1 reads SEHNR; CDR2 reads FQNEAQ (reference sequence). This CDR3 region has 16 residues. V was pared by 5 bases and J by 6 bases, with 11 bases of the junction left unmatched.

The genes are TRBV2 and TRBJ2-7; maybe TRBD2 (6 bases). Deletions cut 2 bases from V and 1 base from J, with 12 bases between. Germline V CDR1 and CDR2: SNHLY, FYNNEI. This CDR3 is 15 amino acids long. CDR3: CASSERGLGSYEQYF. The CDR3 bases are TGTGCCAGCAGTGAAAGGGGACTTGGGTCCTACGAGCAGTACTTC.

The CDR3 sequence: CASKGKELAGVPSYEQYF. CDR3 nucleotide sequence: TGTGCCAGCAAAGGGAAGGAACTAGCGGGAGTCCCCTCCTACGAGCAGTACTTC. This sequence joins TRBV2 and TRBJ2-7; 11 nucleotides match TRBD2. The CDR3 length is 18 residues. With V trimmed by 7 bases and J by 0 bases, 14 bases remained unmatched. Germline-derived CDR1 and CDR2 are SNHLY and FYNNEI.

The chain recombines TRBV7-9 with TRBJ2-6; 7 bases are a match to TRBD1. Looked up from germline, CDR1 is SEHNR and CDR2 is FQNEAQ (reference sequence). The CDR3 runs 18 residues. With V trimmed by 1 base and J by 0 bases, 6 bases remained unmatched. CDR3 sequence reads: CASSLGTGAYSGANVLTF. CDR3 DNA: TGTGCCAGCAGCTTAGGTACAGGGGCTTACTCTGGGGCCAACGTCCTGACTTTC.

This chain connects TRBV28 to TRBJ2-1; 7 positions agree with TRBD2. Trimming at V came to 4 bases and at J to 8 bases, leaving 11 bases not matched to a gene. The germline CDR1 and CDR2 sequences are MDHEN and SYDVKM. The CDR3 consists of 15 residues. This CDR3 reads CASSSGTIPWDEQFF. In DNA, the CDR3 is TGTGCCAGCAGTTCAGGGACTATACCCTGGGATGAGCAGTTCTTC.

The chain combines TRBV27 with TRBJ1-5; D not resolved. Per germline, CDR1 MNHEY and CDR2 SMNVEV (reference sequence). Trimming took 5 bases from V and 6 from J, leaving 17 bases between them. There are 15 residues in the CDR3. CDR3 nucleotide sequence: TGTGCCAGCAGTCAGAGAGGAGGCCTGTCTCAGCCCCAGCATTTT. It specifies CASSQRGGLSQPQHF.

J is TRBJ1-4 and V is TRBV27; a weak D match, TRBD1 (6 bases). CDR1 and CDR2 (germline): MNHEY, SMNVEV (reference sequence). V was shortened by 4 bases and J by 5 bases, with 14 bases between the two germline ends. This CDR3 is built from 15 residues. Written as DNA, the CDR3 is TGTGCCAGCAGTTCCTCAGGGGTCTGCAATGAAAAACTGTTTTTT. Translated: CASSSSGVCNEKLFF. Full variable domain (rest looked up from reference TRBV27 and TRBJ1-4): EAQVTQNPRYLITVTGKKLTVTCSQNMNHEYMSWYRQDPGLGLRQIYYSMNVEVTDKGDVPEGYKVSRKEKRNFPLILESPSPNQTSLYFCASSSSGVCNEKLFFGSGTQLSVL.

The CDR3 sequence is CASSLTSGIEQYF. The CDR3 DNA reads TGTGCCAGCAGCTTAACTAGCGGGATCGAGCAGTACTTC. The chain links TRBV11-3 to TRBJ2-7; 10 bases fit TRBD2. The V gene end was trimmed by 2 bases and the J gene end by 6 bases; junction bases not matched to a gene: 1. CDR1 is SGHNT and CDR2 is YENEEA in the germline V gene. CDR3 length equals 13 residues.

V usage is TRBV5-1 and J usage is TRBJ2-3, with 10 bases lining up with TRBD2. This CDR3 comprises 15 residues. V was clipped by 2 bases and J by 4 bases; unmatched bases: 4. CDR1 SGHRS and CDR2 YFSETQ come from the germline V gene. The CDR3 spells CASSFTSGGADTQYF. The CDR3 DNA sequence: TGCGCCAGCAGCTTTACCAGCGGGGGGGCAGATACGCAGTATTTT.

The V gene is TRBV27, the J gene TRBJ2-7; tentative D call: TRBD1 (5 bases). Between the trimmed V and J ends, which lost 7 bases and 2 bases, there was a span of 15 bases. Germline V gene data show CDR1 as MNHEY and CDR2 as SMNVEV (reference sequence). The CDR3 contains 14 residues. CDR3 region: CASMARTGTYEQYF. The CDR3 nucleotides are TGTGCCAGCATGGCCCGAACAGGTACCTACGAGCAGTACTTC.

The rearrangement links TRBV6-1 to TRBJ1-3; D is possibly TRBD1 (6 bases). The length of the CDR3 is 14 residues. Trimming removed 10 bases from V and 4 bases from J, with 17 bases in between. Germline V gene lookup returns CDR1 MNHNS and CDR2 SASEGT. The CDR3 is CATRDTFGGNTIYF. The CDR3, as DNA: TGTGCCACAAGGGACACCTTCGGAGGAAACACCATATATTTT.

Regarding this clone: At one end, the junction sequence differs from germline, possibly due to a read error. The V and J genes are TRBV7-7 and TRBJ2-3; D may be TRBD2 (6 bases). The CDR3 totals 14 residues. Germline CDR1 reads SSHAT; CDR2 reads FNYEAQ (reference sequence). The CDR3 sequence: CASSPGLSADTQYF. The DNA for the CDR3 is TGTGCTAGCAGCCCGGGACTCTCAGCAGATACGCAGTATTTT.

The chain recombines TRBV6-1 with TRBJ2-7; D may be TRBD2 (5 bases). The CDR3 contains 12 residues. V was cut by 7 bases and J by 3 bases, with 10 bases left in between. CDR1 and CDR2 from the germline V gene are MNHNS and SASEGT. The CDR3 here is CASTRGYYEQYF. The CDR3 coding sequence is TGTGCCAGCACCCGAGGGTACTACGAGCAGTACTTC.